This entry describes one T cell receptor (beta chain). These data originate in a study of blood T cell repertoires in COVID-19. Background on the study: The study drew acute and convalescent COVID-19 samples from the United States, Italy and Spain. Sample material is recorded as cDNA or gDNA derived from T cells, B-cell-depleted T cells, or PBMCs.

This CDR3 contains 16 residues. With 5 bases removed from V and 0 bases from J, the gap between germline ends came to 14 bases. In germline, CDR1 is SGHVS, CDR2 FQNEAQ. Original processing methods: Nucleated cell counts were estimated from reference gene primer amplification. Only in-frame clones appear in the TCRdb table, and some are missing; sequencing was by immunoSEQ multiplex PCR. The V and J calls and the clone size are those of that table, but D and trimming were determined from the DNA. The sample consists of approximately 100,000 clones, 89% of them appearing once. The sequence came from a woman aged 55-70 years with acute or convalescent COVID-19. Sample: peripheral blood. The chain recombines TRBV7-8 with TRBJ2-1, with D tentatively TRBD2 (5 bases). For the CDR3, the DNA is TGTGCCAGCAGCCCCCAGAGGGCTCTCTCCTACAATGAGCAGTTCTTC. Protein: CASSPQRALSYNEQFF.